The 28 T cell receptor beta chains listed next were all sequenced from one sample in a study of blood T cell repertoires in COVID-19. Measured with immunoSEQ multiplex PCR; TCRdb has only the in-frame clones, and not every one. The sample shows a few hundred thousand clones, around 83% of them seen only once. The sequencing input was PBMCs or T cells enriched from blood (not recorded which). The receptors shown here come from a woman aged 45 to 65 who had been exposed to COVID-19.

The chain links TRBV10-2 to TRBJ1-2; 9 bases line up with TRBD1. The length of the CDR3 is 14 residues. The germline CDR1 and CDR2 sequences are WSHSY and SAAADI. The J segment lost 3 bases and the V segment lost 3 bases, leaving 2 bases of the junction unmatched. DNA of the CDR3: TGCGCCAGCAGTGAAACAGGGGGCCACTATGGCTACACCTTC. Protein: CASSETGGHYGYTF.

The chain combines TRBV5-4 with TRBJ2-7, with a tentative D call TRBD2 (6 bases). Per germline, CDR1 SGHNT and CDR2 YYREEE (reference sequence). This CDR3 contains 15 residues. Deletions cut 4 bases from V and 6 bases from J, with 20 bases between. DNA of the CDR3: TGTGCCAGCAGCGGGACTGTGGCGGGGTCGGGCGAGCAGTACTTC. It translates to CASSGTVAGSGEQYF.

The J gene is TRBJ2-5, the V gene TRBV9, with 7 bases lining up with TRBD2. The CDR3 has 17 residues. After removal of 3 bases from V and 7 bases from J, the junction contained 18 bases not matched to a gene. The germline gives CDR1 SGDLS, CDR2 YYNGEE. CDR3 coding DNA: TGTGCCAGCAGCGAGGCGGCATGGGGGGGGAAGGACGCGACCCAGTACTTC. It specifies CASSEAAWGGKDATQYF.

The gene calls are TRBV19 and TRBJ2-7; D is perhaps TRBD2 (6 bases). The CDR3 is made up of 16 amino acids. The V end lost 1 base, the J end lost 0 bases, and 13 bases lay between the germline ends. Looked up from germline, CDR1 is LNHDA and CDR2 is SQIVND (reference sequence). The CDR3 sequence is CASSIVGGGTSYEQYF. The CDR3 DNA follows: TGTGCCAGTAGTATAGTGGGTGGAGGGACCTCCTACGAGCAGTACTTC.

CDR3: CASSLEDSYEQYF. CDR3 sequence (DNA): TGTGCCAGCAGTCTAGAAGATTCCTACGAGCAGTACTTC. The chain recombines TRBV2 with TRBJ2-7; D not resolved. Trimming stripped 5 bases from V and 1 base from J, with 9 bases between. The CDR3 loop spans 13 amino acids. Looked up from germline, CDR1 is SNHLY and CDR2 is FYNNEI.

The rearrangement links TRBV24-1 to TRBJ2-5; D is undetermined. This CDR3 contains 14 residues. Deletions cut 5 bases from V and 4 bases from J, with 13 bases between. Germline loops: CDR1 KGHDR, CDR2 SFDVKD. This CDR3 is CATSAQPHGETQYF. The CDR3 coding sequence is TGTGCCACCAGTGCACAGCCTCACGGAGAGACCCAGTACTTC.

This clone turned up a few times. This chain joins TRBV16 and TRBJ1-2; TRBD1 matches 7 bases. The CDR3 is 16 residues long. Germline CDR1 reads KGHSY; CDR2 reads FQNENV. The V segment lost 0 bases and the J segment 2 bases; nucleotides outside the gene matches: 6. The CDR3 sequence: CASSQSRQGVNYGYTF. CDR3 sequence (DNA): TGTGCCAGCAGCCAATCTCGGCAGGGGGTAAACTATGGCTACACCTTC.

This clone was found once. The chain has TRBV29-1 and TRBJ1-3; D is perhaps TRBD1 (6 bases). The CDR3 covers 11 residues. V shed 7 bases and J shed 7 bases, with 11 bases lying between them. Germline CDR1 SQVTM, CDR2 ANQGSEA. The DNA for the CDR3 is TGCAGCGGGACAGCTCACAACACCATATATTTT. Protein sequence: CSGTAHNTIYF.

The CDR3 nucleotides read TGCGCCAGCAGCCAAAACCCGACAGGGGCGAACACTGAAGCTTTCTTT. This codes for CASSQNPTGANTEAFF. The J gene is TRBJ1-1, the V gene TRBV5-1; 8 bases are a match to TRBD1. V shed 4 bases, J shed 1 base, and the junction held 9 bases outside the gene matches. Germline CDR1 and CDR2: SGHRS and YFSETQ. The CDR3 has 16 residues.

This chain joins TRBV11-2 and TRBJ2-7; possible D gene TRBD2, 7 bases. Per germline, CDR1 SGHAT and CDR2 FQNNGV. There are 12 residues in the CDR3. V lost 5 bases, J lost 6 bases, and 11 bases lay in between. The CDR3 reads CASSPGGTEQYF. The DNA of the CDR3 is TGTGCCAGCAGCCCGGGGGGCACCGAGCAGTACTTC.

The chain carries TRBV29-1 and TRBJ2-7; 7 bases fit TRBD1. Germline V gene lookup returns CDR1 SQVTM and CDR2 ANQGSEA. J gave up 0 bases and V 6 bases, and 5 bases lay outside the gene matches. CDR3 length: 13 amino acids. The CDR3 loop is CSVPGTDSYEQYF. The CDR3 DNA is TGCAGCGTCCCCGGGACAGACTCCTACGAGCAGTACTTC.

This chain connects TRBV28 to TRBJ2-3; TRBD2 aligns across 12 bases. The CDR3 runs 15 residues. Germline-derived CDR1 and CDR2 are MDHEN and SYDVKM. V gave up 7 bases and J gave up 2 bases; unmatched junction bases: 4. CDR3 protein: CASMLAGGPTDTQYF. The DNA for the CDR3 is TGTGCCAGCATGCTAGCGGGGGGGCCCACAGATACGCAGTATTTT.

Note on this clone: The sample holds other DNA sequences that translate to the same CDR3. This chain links TRBV18 with TRBJ1-1; D may be TRBD1 (6 bases). Trimming pared 2 bases from V and 4 bases from J, leaving 11 bases between. This CDR3 is 14 amino acids long. Germline lookup yields CDR1 KGHSH and CDR2 LQKENI. CDR3 amino acids: CASSPTGTFTEAFF. CDR3 nucleotide sequence: TGTGCCAGCTCACCAACAGGGACGTTCACTGAAGCTTTCTTT. Supplemented by reference TRBV18 and TRBJ1-1, the full variable domain reads NAGVMQNPRHLVRRRGQEARLRCSPMKGHSHVYWYRQLPEEGLKFMVYLQKENIIDESGMPKERFSAEFPKEGPSILRIQQVVRGDSAAYFCASSPTGTFTEAFFGQGTRLTVV.

This sequence joins TRBV7-8 and TRBJ2-6; TRBD2 matches 7 bases. CDR3 length equals 17 residues. The J segment lost 1 base and the V segment lost 0 bases, leaving 3 bases of the junction unmatched. Germline CDR1 is SGHVS and CDR2 is FQNEAQ. CDR3 sequence: CASSLAIGGSGANVLTF. The CDR3 DNA is TGTGCCAGCAGCTTAGCGATCGGGGGGTCTGGGGCCAACGTCCTGACTTTC.

The V and J genes are TRBV19 and TRBJ1-2; 10 bases align to TRBD1. Germline trimming cut 9 bases from V and 5 bases from J; bases unmatched to any gene: 12. The CDR3 is 15 residues long. Germline V gene lookup returns CDR1 LNHDA and CDR2 SQIVND (reference sequence). Here the CDR3 reads CASNKGDRGLYGYTF. The CDR3 DNA reads TGTGCCAGCAATAAAGGGGACAGGGGACTTTATGGCTACACCTTC.

The gene calls are TRBV28 and TRBJ1-5; D remains unclear. This CDR3 has 14 amino acids. CDR1 is MDHEN, CDR2 SYDVKM, per germline. V was cut by 3 bases and J by 0 bases, with 6 bases left in between. Here the CDR3 DNA reads TGTGCCAGCAGTTTCACGGTTAGCAATCAGCCCCAGCATTTT. Its translation is CASSFTVSNQPQHF.

The rearrangement uses TRBV5-1 and TRBJ2-2; D not certain. The CDR3 runs 16 residues. Germline assignment: CDR1 SGHRS and CDR2 YFSETQ. The V gene lost 1 base and the J gene lost 1 base, with 11 bases spanning the gap. In nucleotides, the CDR3 is TGCGCCAGCAGCTTGTATCAGGCGCAGAACACCGGGGAGCTGTTTTTT. Its translation is CASSLYQAQNTGELFF.

Comment on this clone: A read error may account for a junction end that differs from germline. The chain uses TRBV12-3 or TRBV12-4 and TRBJ1-1, with D possibly TRBD1 on 6 matching bases. This CDR3 has 13 amino acids. The CDR3, as DNA: TGTGCCAGCAGTACGAACCGGGACACCGAAGCTTTCTTT. It yields the protein CASSTNRDTEAFF.

This clone has a single count. The chain is built from TRBV3-1 (or the pseudogene TRBV3-2) and TRBJ1-2; a weak D match, TRBD1 (6 bases). V was trimmed by 4 bases and J by 9 bases, leaving 12 bases between them. This CDR3 is built from 12 residues. Germline CDR1 LGHDT, CDR2 YNNKEL (reference sequence). In nucleotides, the CDR3 is TGTGCCAGCAGCCTGCGACAGGCCAGCTACACCTTC. It encodes CASSLRQASYTF.

The chain joins TRBV5-1 to TRBJ1-1; tentative D call: TRBD1 (5 bases). The CDR3 consists of 15 residues. Germline lookup yields CDR1 SGHRS and CDR2 YFSETQ. The germline V and J ends were trimmed by 4 bases and 0 bases, with 13 bases remaining between them. The CDR3 protein is CASSPRTPLNTEAFF. In DNA, the CDR3 is TGCGCCAGCAGCCCCCGGACACCCTTGAACACTGAAGCTTTCTTT. Complete variable domain (other parts from reference TRBV5-1 and TRBJ1-1): KAGVTQTPRYLIKTRGQQVTLSCSPISGHRSVSWYQQTPGQGLQFLFEYFSETQRNKGNFPGRFSGRQFSNSRSEMNVSTLELGDSALYLCASSPRTPLNTEAFFGQGTRLTVV.

The J gene is TRBJ1-6, the V gene TRBV19; perhaps TRBD1 as D (5 bases). Germline CDR1 and CDR2: LNHDA and SQIVND (reference sequence). Between the trimmed V and J ends, which lost 5 bases and 6 bases, there was a span of 17 bases. This CDR3 has 16 amino acids. The DNA of the CDR3 is TGTGCCAGTAGTCTTAAGACAGCCAACTTTAATTCACCCCTCCACTTT. Translating it yields CASSLKTANFNSPLHF.

The chain employs TRBV18 and TRBJ1-1; 12 bases match TRBD1. Unmatched junction bases numbered 12, after V lost 6 bases and J lost 1 base. The CDR3 sequence is 18 residues long. Germline V gene sequence: CDR1 KGHSH, CDR2 LQKENI. CDR3 DNA sequence: TGTGCCAGCTCTCTCGCGACCGGGACAGGGGGCAGGAACACTGAAGCTTTCTTT. This translates into CASSLATGTGGRNTEAFF.

The chain links TRBV18 to TRBJ1-3; D unresolved. This CDR3 spans 15 amino acids. Trimming removed 6 bases from V and 0 bases from J, with 12 bases in between. Germline CDR1 KGHSH, CDR2 LQKENI. The CDR3 DNA sequence: TGTGCCAGCTCCCCCCGCGGTGGCTCTGGAAACACCATATATTTT. Translating it yields CASSPRGGSGNTIYF.

This clone was found once. The chain uses TRBV3-1 (or the pseudogene TRBV3-2) and TRBJ1-3; 7 bases fit TRBD1. Germline V gene sequence: CDR1 LGHDT, CDR2 YNNKEL (reference sequence). V lost 4 bases to trimming and J lost 1 base; unmatched junction nucleotides: 13. CDR3 length: 18 residues. For the CDR3, the DNA is TGTGCCAGCAGCCGACAAAGGACAGGAACACTATCTGGAAACACCATATATTTT. Encoded protein: CASSRQRTGTLSGNTIYF.

V and J are TRBV12-5 and TRBJ2-2; 8 bases map to TRBD2. CDR3 size: 16 residues. Per germline, CDR1 LGHNT and CDR2 FRNRAP. Trimming took 6 bases from V and 1 from J; bases not matched to a gene: 7. The chain's CDR3 is CASGPIAGQNTGELFF. CDR3 DNA: TGTGCTAGTGGGCCGATAGCGGGACAGAACACCGGGGAGCTGTTTTTT.

This rearrangement joins TRBV6-1 to TRBJ2-7; D unclear. Deletions cut 3 bases from V and 1 base from J, with 7 bases between. CDR1 and CDR2 from the germline V gene are MNHNS and SASEGT. The CDR3 has 13 residues. The CDR3 nucleotides read TGTGCCAGCAGTGAGGTCGGGTCCTACGAGCAGTACTTC. Translated, it gives CASSEVGSYEQYF.

Worth noting for this clone: This same CDR3 is encoded by further DNA sequences in the sample. The chain uses TRBV7-3 and TRBJ1-1; the match to TRBD1 covers 8 bases. V shed 5 bases, J shed 5 bases, and the junction held 4 bases outside the gene matches. The CDR3 sequence is 13 residues long. Germline lookup yields CDR1 SGHTA and CDR2 FQGTGA. CDR3 sequence: CASSLTGGTEAFF. The CDR3, as DNA: TGTGCCAGCAGCCTCACAGGGGGAACTGAAGCTTTCTTT.

The genes are TRBV30 and TRBJ1-3, with D unresolved. Trimming pared 2 bases from V and 2 bases from J, leaving 7 bases between. The germline gives CDR1 GTSNPN, CDR2 SVGIG (reference sequence). The CDR3 loop spans 13 amino acids. The CDR3 DNA follows: TGTGCCTGGAGTCGGGGAGCTGGAAACACCATATATTTT. This translates into CAWSRGAGNTIYF. The complete variable domain, with remaining parts taken from reference TRBV30 and TRBJ1-3, reads SQTIHQWPATLVQPVGSPLSLECTVEGTSNPNLYWYRQAAGRGLQLLFYSVGIGQISSEVPQNLSASRPQDRQFILSSKKLLLSDSGFYLCAWSRGAGNTIYFGEGSWLTVV.